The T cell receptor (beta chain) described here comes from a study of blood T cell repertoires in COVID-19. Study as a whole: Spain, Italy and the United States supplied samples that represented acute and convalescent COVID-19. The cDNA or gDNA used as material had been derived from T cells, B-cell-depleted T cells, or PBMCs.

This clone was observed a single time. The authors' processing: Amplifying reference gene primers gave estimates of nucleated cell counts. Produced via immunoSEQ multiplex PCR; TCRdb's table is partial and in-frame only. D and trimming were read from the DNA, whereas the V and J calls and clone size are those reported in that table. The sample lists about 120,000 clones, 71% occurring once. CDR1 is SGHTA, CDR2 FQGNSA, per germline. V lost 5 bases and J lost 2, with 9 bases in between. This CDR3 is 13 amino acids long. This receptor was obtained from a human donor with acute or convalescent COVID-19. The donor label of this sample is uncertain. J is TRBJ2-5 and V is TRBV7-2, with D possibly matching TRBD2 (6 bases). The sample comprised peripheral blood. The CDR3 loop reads CASSRGRQETQYF. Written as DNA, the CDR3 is TGTGCCAGCAGCCGGGGGAGGCAAGAGACCCAGTACTTC.